The T cell receptor beta chain described here comes from a study of CD8 T cells in Susac syndrome. General study points: Individuals included in the TCR sequencing and HLA analysis were acknowledged by the study to be relatively few in number.

CD8+ and CD4+ blood T cells underwent TCR beta sequencing. Relapsing-remitting disease, either stable or active, was present in the treatment-naive patients who were the multiple sclerosis controls. CDR1 and CDR2 from the germline V gene are MNHNS and SASEGT. The trim removed 1 base at V and 3 bases at J, leaving 3 bases unmatched. The CDR3 sequence is 14 residues long. A note on this clonotype: Antigen specificity is unknown.

A quantity of about 0.5 to 1 ug RNA underwent reverse transcription using random hexamers. Multiplex PCR with immunoSEQ amplified the TCR beta CDR3 across 54 Vbeta and 13 Jbeta. TCRdb re-analysed the immunoSEQ multiplex PCR reads in MiXCR, keeping a single row per CDR3 protein. Altogether some 300,000 distinct CDR3 sequences are present, roughly 85% being singletons, with the ten largest covering approximately 0.11%. Sequencing was done on a sample of CD8+ T cells from PBMCs. The rearrangement uses TRBV6-1 and TRBJ2-7; 7 positions match TRBD2. The clonotype comes from a human donor with multiple sclerosis. Written as DNA, the CDR3 is TGTGCCAGCAGTGAAGGGGCGGGAGACTACGAGCAGTACTTC. This sequence encodes CASSEGAGDYEQYF.